Following are 30 T cell receptor beta chains from one sample sequenced in a study of STAT5B mutations in CD4+ large granular lymphocyte leukemia. Only in-frame clones appear in the TCRdb table, and some are missing; sequencing was by immunoSEQ multiplex PCR. The data show 37,000 or so clones, roughly nine tenths seen once. Sample: CD4+ T cells from blood buffy coats. The source is a human donor in good health.

The chain couples TRBV19 to TRBJ2-2; 7 bases line up with TRBD1. The V gene end was trimmed by 5 bases and the J gene end by 6 bases; junction bases not matched to a gene: 6. The CDR3 is made up of 14 amino acids. Germline CDR1 LNHDA, CDR2 SQIVND (reference sequence). The CDR3 nucleotides read TGTGCCAGTAGTTTAGGGACAGCCCCCGGGGAGCTGTTTTTT. It translates to CASSLGTAPGELFF.

V and J are TRBV7-2 and TRBJ1-3; no firm D call. V shed 1 base and J shed 13 bases, with 14 bases lying between them. In germline, CDR1 is SGHTA, CDR2 FQGNSA. This CDR3 is built from 13 residues. The CDR3 nucleotides read TGTGCCAGCAGCTTAGGTCCGGGTAATTTAATATATTTT. It is translated as CASSLGPGNLIYF.

The chain joins TRBV28 to TRBJ2-7; D gene uncertain. CDR1 MDHEN and CDR2 SYDVKM come from the germline V gene. V was cut by 6 bases and J by 2 bases, with 11 bases left in between. The CDR3 consists of 13 residues. CDR3 DNA sequence: TGTGCCAGCAGCTTGGGGATCGCCTACGAGCAGTACTTC. Its translation: CASSLGIAYEQYF.

The rearrangement uses TRBV7-9 and TRBJ2-1; D gene uncertain. CDR3 size: 12 residues. Trimming removed 1 base at V and 5 bases at J, with 3 bases between. The germline V gene has CDR1 SEHNR and CDR2 FQNEAQ (reference sequence). The CDR3 region is CASSLDNNEQFF. DNA for the CDR3: TGTGCCAGCAGCTTAGATAACAATGAGCAGTTCTTC.

This clone came up once. The chain uses TRBV7-2 and TRBJ1-2; no reliable D call. The germline V gene has CDR1 SGHTA and CDR2 FQGNSA. The CDR3 is made up of 13 amino acids. Trimming cost V 5 bases and J 2 bases, with 9 bases left between them. The CDR3 spells CASSETVNYGYTF. The CDR3 DNA reads TGTGCCAGCAGCGAAACAGTGAACTATGGCTACACCTTC.

This chain connects TRBV6-5 to TRBJ1-5, with D possibly matching TRBD1 (5 bases). This CDR3 contains 15 residues. Germline lookup yields CDR1 MNHEY and CDR2 SVGAGI. With 8 bases removed from V and 6 bases from J, the gap between germline ends came to 20 bases. The CDR3 region is CASSRDARQGQPQHF. CDR3 nucleotide sequence: TGTGCCAGCTCTAGGGACGCTCGGCAGGGTCAGCCCCAGCATTTT.

This clone is a singleton in its sample. DNA of the CDR3: TGTGCCAGCAGGTCCACCGGACAGGGAGTGAGAGTCAACTATGGCTACACCTTC. Translated, it gives CASRSTGQGVRVNYGYTF. The V call is TRBV28, the J call TRBJ1-2; 8 nucleotides match TRBD1. With 6 bases clipped from V and 2 bases from J, the junction kept 17 bases outside the gene matches. Looked up from germline, CDR1 is MDHEN and CDR2 is SYDVKM. The CDR3 length is 18 residues.

CDR3 sequence (DNA): TGTGCCAGCATAAAGACTAGCGGGAACACAGATACGCAGTATTTT. Protein: CASIKTSGNTDTQYF. The chain employs TRBV27 and TRBJ2-3; TRBD2 matches at 11 bases. CDR1 is MNHEY, CDR2 SMNVEV, per germline (reference sequence). Losses at the gene ends were 7 bases for V and 2 bases for J; bases not matched to a gene: 5. The CDR3 is 15 residues long.

The chain has TRBV10-3 and TRBJ1-4, with unresolved D. CDR1 and CDR2 from the germline V gene are ENHRY and SYGVKD. V lost 6 bases and J 5 bases, leaving 16 bases between the germline ends. This CDR3 contains 15 residues. CDR3 DNA: TGTGCCATCAGCGCAGACGGTACCGTGAATGAAAAACTGTTTTTT. It translates to CAISADGTVNEKLFF.

The rearrangement joins TRBV7-2 to TRBJ1-2; D is undetermined. V was cut by 1 base and J by 2 bases, with 8 bases left in between. The CDR3 is made up of 14 amino acids. Germline CDR1 SGHTA, CDR2 FQGNSA. CDR3 loop: CASSLDRLNYGYTF. CDR3 in DNA: TGTGCCAGCAGCTTAGATCGGCTGAACTATGGCTACACCTTC.

The chain uses TRBV6-5 and TRBJ2-5; TRBD1 matches at 8 bases. The CDR3 has 12 amino acids. Germline assignment: CDR1 MNHEY and CDR2 SVGAGI. The V gene end was trimmed by 6 bases and the J gene end by 4 bases; junction bases not matched to a gene: 1. CDR3 sequence (DNA): TGTGCCAGCAGAGACAGGGGAGAGACCCAGTACTTC. Translated, it gives CASRDRGETQYF.

V usage is TRBV28 and J usage is TRBJ2-7; 8 bases agree with TRBD2. Germline V CDR1 and CDR2: MDHEN, SYDVKM. The V and J ends lost 7 bases and 5 bases, in that order; junction bases with no gene match: 10. The CDR3 covers 14 residues. The CDR3: CASKTPGGPNEQYF. The CDR3 DNA reads TGTGCCAGCAAGACCCCGGGAGGGCCCAACGAGCAGTACTTC.

This chain uses TRBV21-1 with TRBJ2-7; the DNA was not used to check the table's D call, TRBD1. TRBV21-1 is shown as a pseudogene. The CDR3 loop spans 15 amino acids. CDR3 loop: CASSLKGETYYEQYF. In nucleotides, the CDR3 is TGTGCCAGCAGCTTAAAGGGGGAGACTTACTACGAGCAGTACTTC.

This clone was recorded once. The chain joins TRBV21-1 to TRBJ2-3; TRBD2 is taken as the D call from the table, unchecked against the DNA. TRBV21-1 is a pseudogene locus. The CDR3 extends over 18 amino acids. The chain's CDR3 is CASSKAQSGSVGTDTQYF. For the CDR3, the DNA is TGTGCCAGCAGCAAAGCGCAATCCGGGAGCGTGGGCACAGATACGCAGTATTTT.

The chain couples TRBV7-3 to TRBJ2-2; 8 bases line up with TRBD1. CDR1 SGHTA and CDR2 FQGTGA come from the germline V gene. The V segment lost 3 bases and the J segment 4 bases; nucleotides outside the gene matches: 7. The CDR3 spans 16 residues. CDR3 loop: CASSFDRGVSTGELFF. The CDR3 DNA is TGTGCCAGCAGCTTCGACAGGGGAGTTAGCACCGGGGAGCTGTTTTTT.

The chain couples TRBV6-5 to TRBJ2-5; 8 bases line up with TRBD1. The J call is uncertain, as TRBJ2-7 better fits the DNA end. The germline gives CDR1 MNHEY, CDR2 SVGAGI. The CDR3 covers 14 residues. This chain's CDR3 is CASRYDRGSYEQYF. CDR3 coding DNA: TGTGCCAGCAGATACGACAGGGGAAGCTACGAGCAGTACTTC.

J is TRBJ2-1 and V is TRBV27; 8 nucleotides line up with TRBD1. The germline V gene has CDR1 MNHEY and CDR2 SMNVEV (reference sequence). The CDR3 is 19 amino acids. V trimming: 0 bases; J trimming: 3 bases; junction bases outside the gene matches: 13. The CDR3 loop is CASSLSEHLDRVGYNEQFF. CDR3 sequence (DNA): TGTGCCAGCAGTTTATCCGAACATTTGGACAGGGTAGGCTACAATGAGCAGTTCTTC.

V gene TRBV28 combines with J gene TRBJ1-2; 7 bases line up with TRBD1. This CDR3 contains 13 residues. Germline trimming cut 4 bases from V and 8 bases from J; bases unmatched to any gene: 7. From germline, CDR1 is MDHEN and CDR2 SYDVKM. Here the CDR3 reads CASSSRDSWGYTF. As DNA, the CDR3 is TGTGCCAGCAGTTCCCGGGACAGTTGGGGCTACACCTTC.

The chain uses TRBV29-1 and TRBJ1-4, with 7 bases fitting TRBD1. V was clipped by 7 bases and J by 2 bases; unmatched bases: 7. Germline V gives CDR1 SQVTM, CDR2 ANQGSEA. The CDR3 sequence is 14 residues long. The CDR3 protein is CSALMTGTNEKLFF. As DNA, the CDR3 is TGCAGCGCCCTAATGACAGGGACTAATGAAAAACTGTTTTTT.

The chain uses TRBV9 and TRBJ2-2, with 10 bases identical to TRBD2. J lost 5 bases, V lost 0 bases, and 10 bases had no gene match. The CDR3 sequence is 18 residues long. Germline CDR1 SGDLS, CDR2 YYNGEE. The CDR3 DNA sequence: TGTGCCAGCAGCGTAGCCCCCCTAGCGGGAGTTGGAACCGGGGAGCTGTTTTTT. This sequence encodes CASSVAPLAGVGTGELFF.

CDR3 in amino acids: CASSSGGTDTQYF. Written as DNA, the CDR3 is TGTGCCAGCAGTTCGGGGGGCACAGATACGCAGTATTTT. The chain uses TRBV28 and TRBJ2-3; tentative D call: TRBD2 (6 bases). The CDR3 loop spans 13 amino acids. V was cut by 4 bases and J by 1 base, with 6 bases left in between. Germline lookup yields CDR1 MDHEN and CDR2 SYDVKM.

The rearrangement links TRBV27 to TRBJ2-1; D tentatively reads TRBD1 or TRBD2 (5 bases each). Germline CDR1 reads MNHEY; CDR2 reads SMNVEV (reference sequence). V lost 0 bases, J lost 8 bases, and 14 bases lay in between. The CDR3 spans 15 residues. The CDR3 nucleotides are TGTGCCAGCAGTTTATCGGCAGGGAGTAACGATGAGCAGTTCTTC. It is translated as CASSLSAGSNDEQFF.

The chain has TRBV19 and TRBJ2-2; 10 bases align to TRBD1. The length of the CDR3 is 16 residues. Trimming cost V 9 bases and J 6 bases; bases outside gene matches: 13. CDR1 is LNHDA, CDR2 SQIVND, per germline (reference sequence). This chain's CDR3 is CASTWGTGEYSGELFF. For the CDR3, the DNA is TGTGCCAGCACCTGGGGGACAGGGGAATATTCCGGGGAGCTGTTTTTT.

The chain uses TRBV9 and TRBJ2-3; the match to TRBD2 covers 13 bases. Germline lookup yields CDR1 SGDLS and CDR2 YYNGEE. V lost 3 bases to trimming and J lost 3 bases; unmatched junction nucleotides: 4. This CDR3 comprises 16 residues. CDR3 nucleotide sequence: TGTGCCAGCAGCGCACTAGCGGGAGGGAATACAGATACGCAGTATTTT. Translation: CASSALAGGNTDTQYF.

The chain has TRBV15 and TRBJ2-5, with no clear D. The CDR3 has 14 amino acids. With 0 bases removed from V and 5 bases from J, the gap between germline ends came to 10 bases. Germline lookup yields CDR1 LNHNV and CDR2 YYDKDF (reference sequence). For the CDR3, the DNA is TGTGCCACCAGCAGAGATTATGCGGCGGAGACCCAGTACTTC. It encodes CATSRDYAAETQYF.

V and J are TRBV19 and TRBJ1-1; 8 positions agree with TRBD1. Germline V gives CDR1 LNHDA, CDR2 SQIVND (reference sequence). The CDR3 runs 16 residues. J was trimmed by 4 bases and V by 3 bases; bases with no gene match: 10. CDR3 region: CASSMPRTGYATEAFF. The CDR3 bases are TGTGCCAGTAGTATGCCCCGGACAGGGTATGCCACTGAAGCTTTCTTT.

The chain links TRBV28 to TRBJ1-3; D is uncertain. The CDR3 length is 16 residues. Trimming removed 7 bases from V and 0 bases from J, with 16 bases in between. Looked up from germline, CDR1 is MDHEN and CDR2 is SYDVKM. The chain's CDR3 is CASTPGRAYSGNTIYF. The CDR3 DNA follows: TGTGCCAGCACCCCTGGGCGGGCGTACTCTGGAAACACCATATATTTT. Based on the CDR3 plus reference TRBV28 and TRBJ1-3, the full variable domain is DVKVTQSSRYLVKRTGEKVFLECVQDMDHENMFWYRQDPGLGLRLIYFSYDVKMKEKGDIPEGYSVSREKKERFSLILESASTNQTSMYLCASTPGRAYSGNTIYFGEGSWLTVV.

The chain is built from TRBV4-3 and TRBJ2-7; no firm D call. V was pared by 0 bases and J by 0 bases, with 9 bases between. This CDR3 has 15 residues. CDR1 LGHNA and CDR2 YSLEER come from the germline V gene. In nucleotides, the CDR3 is TGCGCCAGCAGCCAAGAGTGGCCGCGCTCCTACGAGCAGTACTTC. Its protein is CASSQEWPRSYEQYF.

The CDR3 is CASSKPSGTSGIVSYEQYF. DNA for the CDR3: TGTGCCAGCAGCAAACCCTCCGGGACTAGCGGGATCGTATCCTACGAGCAGTACTTC. This rearrangement joins TRBV21-1 to TRBJ2-7; TRBD2, the table's D call, lacks a check against the DNA. TRBV21-1 is tagged as a pseudogene. The length of the CDR3 is 19 residues.

V usage is TRBV4-3 and J usage is TRBJ2-2; unclear D gene. The CDR3 contains 14 residues. Trimming left V 0 bases short and J 6 bases short, with 8 bases between. Germline V gives CDR1 LGHNA, CDR2 YSLEER. The CDR3 DNA is TGCGCCAGCAGCCAAGATCCCGGCCCCGGGGAGCTGTTTTTT. As protein: CASSQDPGPGELFF.